Listed below are T cell receptor beta chains from one sample, sequenced in a study of blood T cell repertoires in COVID-19. Clones were read by immunoSEQ multiplex PCR, and TCRdb kept only the in-frame ones, dropping some. The data hold under 300,000 clones, with around 81% observed a single time. The specimen sequenced was peripheral blood. The receptors stem from a woman aged 55 to 70 with active or convalescent COVID-19. CDR3s include the opening cysteine and the closing phenylalanine or tryptophan. A D gene is named only where the DNA matches it firmly. Clone size is given for some rows only: seen once, a few or many times, or a class if the clone is expanded.

j_gene: TRBJ2-2
v_gene: TRBV30
d_gene: NA
abundance: NA
CDR3aa: CAWSGGAPGELFF
CDR3nt: TGTGCCTGGAGTGGAGGAGCTCCCGGGGAGCTGTTTTTT

j_gene: TRBJ1-2
v_gene: TRBV29-1
d_gene: NA
abundance: few
CDR3aa: CSVDPGVGYTF
CDR3nt: TGCAGCGTTGATCCCGGGGTAGGCTACACCTTC

j_gene: TRBJ1-2
v_gene: TRBV27
d_gene: NA
abundance: NA
CDR3aa: CASSPPAGPYGYTF
CDR3nt: TGTGCCAGCAGTCCGCCTGCGGGGCCCTATGGCTACACCTTC

j_gene: TRBJ1-3
v_gene: TRBV6-6
d_gene: NA
abundance: NA
CDR3aa: CASSYSPGGIGNTIYF
CDR3nt: TGTGCCAGCAGTTACTCACCGGGGGGCATTGGAAACACCATATATTTT

j_gene: TRBJ1-2
v_gene: TRBV10-3
d_gene: TRBD1
abundance: NA
CDR3aa: CAITGQANYGYTF
CDR3nt: TGTGCCATCACCGGACAGGCAAACTATGGCTACACCTTC

j_gene: TRBJ2-3
v_gene: TRBV7-9
d_gene: TRBD2
abundance: NA
CDR3aa: CASSGLAGRPDTQYF
CDR3nt: TGTGCCAGCAGCGGACTAGCGGGGAGACCAGATACGCAGTATTTT

j_gene: TRBJ1-5
v_gene: TRBV30
d_gene: TRBD1
abundance: NA
CDR3aa: CAWGGQANQPQHF
CDR3nt: TGTGCCTGGGGGGGACAGGCCAATCAGCCCCAGCATTTT

j_gene: TRBJ2-3
v_gene: TRBV30
d_gene: NA
abundance: NA
CDR3aa: CAWSVGVGASTDTQYF
CDR3nt: TGTGCCTGGAGTGTAGGCGTAGGAGCTAGCACAGATACGCAGTATTTT

j_gene: TRBJ2-3
v_gene: TRBV7-3
d_gene: NA
abundance: NA
CDR3aa: CASSLTGSGYTDTQYF
CDR3nt: TGTGCCAGCAGCTTAACGGGTAGCGGATACACAGATACGCAGTATTTT

j_gene: TRBJ1-2
v_gene: TRBV19
d_gene: NA
abundance: NA
CDR3aa: CASTKNLADYGYTF
CDR3nt: TGTGCCAGTACGAAAAATCTGGCCGATTATGGCTACACCTTC

j_gene: TRBJ2-5
v_gene: TRBV6-4
d_gene: TRBD2
abundance: NA
CDR3aa: CASSDSSPPLTSGFQETQYF
CDR3nt: TGTGCCAGCAGTGACTCGAGTCCCCCTCTGACTAGCGGGTTTCAAGAGACCCAGTACTTC

j_gene: TRBJ1-2
v_gene: TRBV2
d_gene: NA
abundance: NA
CDR3aa: CASSDATVYYGYTF
CDR3nt: TGTGCCAGCAGTGATGCTACGGTCTACTATGGCTACACCTTC

j_gene: TRBJ1-4
v_gene: TRBV25-1
d_gene: NA
abundance: NA
CDR3aa: CASSEYSGGNEKLFF
CDR3nt: TGTGCCAGCAGTGAATATTCGGGAGGGAATGAAAAACTGTTTTTT

j_gene: TRBJ2-1
v_gene: TRBV6-1
d_gene: TRBD2
abundance: NA
CDR3aa: CASSEGASGGSQFF
CDR3nt: TGTGCCAGCAGTGAAGGGGCTAGCGGGGGGTCGCAGTTCTTC

j_gene: TRBJ1-2
v_gene: TRBV3-1/TRBV3-2
d_gene: NA
abundance: NA
CDR3aa: CASSQGGHHVGYGYTF
CDR3nt: TGTGCCAGCAGCCAAGGGGGACATCACGTCGGCTATGGCTACACCTTC

j_gene: TRBJ2-4
v_gene: TRBV30
d_gene: TRBD1
abundance: NA
CDR3aa: CAGAVATGSNIQYF
CDR3nt: TGTGCCGGAGCGGTTGCGACAGGGTCAAACATTCAGTACTTC

j_gene: TRBJ2-1
v_gene: TRBV19
d_gene: NA
abundance: NA
CDR3aa: CASSIDYGVGYNEQFF
CDR3nt: TGTGCCAGTAGTATAGATTACGGGGTGGGATACAATGAGCAGTTCTTC

j_gene: TRBJ2-1
v_gene: TRBV10-3
d_gene: TRBD2
abundance: few
CDR3aa: CAISATSGGKINEQFF
CDR3nt: TGTGCCATCAGTGCGACTAGCGGGGGAAAGATCAATGAGCAGTTCTTC

j_gene: TRBJ1-2
v_gene: TRBV29-1
d_gene: TRBD1
abundance: NA
CDR3aa: CSAAKTGANYGYTF
CDR3nt: TGCAGCGCCGCTAAGACAGGGGCCAACTATGGCTACACCTTC

j_gene: TRBJ1-2
v_gene: TRBV6-5
d_gene: NA
abundance: once
CDR3aa: CASISVTRSGYTF
CDR3nt: TGTGCCAGCATTTCTGTCACTAGGTCCGGCTACACCTTC

j_gene: TRBJ2-7
v_gene: TRBV21-1
d_gene: NA
abundance: NA
CDR3aa: CASSNIGVRYEQYF
CDR3nt: TGTGCCAGCAGCAATATAGGGGTCCGCTACGAGCAGTACTTC

j_gene: TRBJ2-6
v_gene: TRBV2
d_gene: NA
abundance: NA
CDR3aa: CASSVGAGANVLTF
CDR3nt: TGTGCCAGCAGTGTAGGGGCTGGGGCCAACGTCCTGACTTTC

j_gene: TRBJ1-2
v_gene: TRBV6-5
d_gene: NA
abundance: NA
CDR3aa: CASSRSNRGGYTF
CDR3nt: TGTGCCAGCAGTCGCAGCAATAGGGGTGGCTACACCTTC

j_gene: TRBJ2-2
v_gene: TRBV5-1
d_gene: NA
abundance: NA
CDR3aa: CASSLAGAGRINTGELFF
CDR3nt: TGCGCCAGCAGCTTGGCCGGGGCGGGACGGATAAACACCGGGGAGCTGTTTTTT

j_gene: TRBJ1-5
v_gene: TRBV19
d_gene: NA
abundance: NA
CDR3aa: CASTQRQGSNQPQHF
CDR3nt: TGTGCCAGTACTCAACGGCAGGGAAGCAATCAGCCCCAGCATTTT

j_gene: TRBJ2-1
v_gene: TRBV5-4
d_gene: TRBD2
abundance: NA
CDR3aa: CASRERGARSYNEQFF
CDR3nt: TGTGCCAGCAGGGAGCGGGGGGCTCGCTCCTACAATGAGCAGTTCTTC

j_gene: TRBJ2-3
v_gene: TRBV25-1
d_gene: NA
abundance: NA
CDR3aa: CASKGATGPTDTQYF
CDR3nt: TGTGCCAGCAAAGGGGCTACAGGTCCCACAGATACGCAGTATTTT

j_gene: TRBJ2-1
v_gene: TRBV11-1
d_gene: NA
abundance: NA
CDR3aa: CASSGGFSNEQFF
CDR3nt: TGTGCCAGCAGCGGGGGGTTTAGCAATGAGCAGTTCTTC

j_gene: TRBJ2-7
v_gene: TRBV7-8
d_gene: TRBD1
abundance: NA
CDR3aa: CASSLAQGANYEQYF
CDR3nt: TGTGCCAGCAGCTTAGCTCAGGGGGCAAATTACGAGCAGTACTTC

j_gene: TRBJ2-6
v_gene: TRBV10-1
d_gene: TRBD1
abundance: NA
CDR3aa: CASSESGQGESSGANVLTF
CDR3nt: TGCGCCAGCAGTGAGTCTGGACAGGGCGAAAGCTCTGGGGCCAACGTCCTGACTTTC

j_gene: TRBJ2-5
v_gene: TRBV19
d_gene: TRBD2
abundance: NA
CDR3aa: CASSTGLARETQYF
CDR3nt: TGTGCCAGTAGTACTGGACTAGCCCGAGAGACCCAGTACTTC

j_gene: TRBJ1-1
v_gene: TRBV18
d_gene: TRBD1
abundance: NA
CDR3aa: CASSTGEGTEAFF
CDR3nt: TGTGCCAGCTCAACAGGGGAAGGCACTGAAGCTTTCTTT

j_gene: TRBJ2-7
v_gene: TRBV6-2/TRBV6-3
d_gene: TRBD2
abundance: NA
CDR3aa: CASSYSTRGGGAHEQYF
CDR3nt: TGTGCCAGCAGTTACTCGACCCGGGGCGGGGGGGCCCACGAGCAGTACTTC

j_gene: TRBJ2-3
v_gene: TRBV10-3
d_gene: TRBD1
abundance: NA
CDR3aa: CAIRTDRNTDTQYF
CDR3nt: TGTGCCATCAGGACGGACAGGAACACAGATACGCAGTATTTT

j_gene: TRBJ1-1
v_gene: TRBV9
d_gene: TRBD1
abundance: NA
CDR3aa: CASSLRDSLNTEAFF
CDR3nt: TGTGCCAGCAGCTTACGGGACAGCCTGAACACTGAAGCTTTCTTT

j_gene: TRBJ2-7
v_gene: TRBV15
d_gene: TRBD2
abundance: few
CDR3aa: CATSRDLSGVYEQYF
CDR3nt: TGTGCCACCAGCAGAGATCTTAGCGGGGTGTACGAGCAGTACTTC

j_gene: TRBJ1-5
v_gene: TRBV19
d_gene: NA
abundance: NA
CDR3aa: CASSRHPPGGNNQPQHF
CDR3nt: TGTGCCAGTAGCCGACATCCACCGGGGGGAAACAATCAGCCCCAGCATTTT

j_gene: TRBJ2-2
v_gene: TRBV6-2/TRBV6-3
d_gene: TRBD2
abundance: NA
CDR3aa: CASSLAGGPPGELFF
CDR3nt: TGTGCCAGCAGTTTAGCGGGGGGGCCCCCCGGGGAGCTGTTTTTT

j_gene: TRBJ1-5
v_gene: TRBV4-1
d_gene: TRBD1
abundance: few
CDR3aa: CASRPGTGSNQPQHF
CDR3nt: TGCGCCAGCAGACCCGGGACAGGCTCCAATCAGCCCCAGCATTTT

j_gene: TRBJ2-7
v_gene: TRBV11-2
d_gene: TRBD1
abundance: NA
CDR3aa: CASTLPGTGSYEQYF
CDR3nt: TGTGCCAGCACCCTACCAGGGACAGGGTCCTACGAGCAGTACTTC

j_gene: TRBJ1-4
v_gene: TRBV29-1
d_gene: NA
abundance: NA
CDR3aa: CSVELFGGGEKLFF
CDR3nt: TGCAGCGTTGAGTTGTTTGGGGGAGGTGAAAAACTGTTTTTT

j_gene: TRBJ1-6
v_gene: TRBV19
d_gene: TRBD1
abundance: NA
CDR3aa: CASSLGQGISPLHF
CDR3nt: TGTGCCAGTAGTTTGGGACAGGGGATTTCACCCCTCCACTTT

j_gene: TRBJ2-2
v_gene: TRBV2
d_gene: NA
abundance: NA
CDR3aa: CASRGGLGNTGELFF
CDR3nt: TGTGCCAGCAGGGGGGGGCTCGGGAACACCGGGGAGCTGTTTTTT

j_gene: TRBJ2-1
v_gene: TRBV7-9
d_gene: TRBD2
abundance: NA
CDR3aa: CASSHGGRLAEYNEQFF
CDR3nt: TGTGCCAGCAGTCACGGGGGCCGACTAGCGGAATACAATGAGCAGTTCTTC

j_gene: TRBJ2-7
v_gene: TRBV3-1/TRBV3-2
d_gene: TRBD1
abundance: NA
CDR3aa: CASSQGTGDYEQYF
CDR3nt: TGTGCCAGCAGCCAAGGGACAGGGGACTACGAGCAGTACTTC

j_gene: TRBJ1-2
v_gene: TRBV20-1
d_gene: TRBD1
abundance: few
CDR3aa: CSASKTGGSDGYTF
CDR3nt: TGCAGTGCTAGTAAGACAGGGGGTTCAGATGGCTACACCTTC

j_gene: TRBJ2-7
v_gene: TRBV5-4
d_gene: NA
abundance: NA
CDR3aa: CASSFLEHYEQYF
CDR3nt: TGTGCCAGCAGCTTTCTGGAGCACTACGAGCAGTACTTC